Listed here are 31 T cell receptor beta chains from one sample, sequenced in a study of cytomegalovirus exposure and HLA in healthy donors. With 60 Vbeta and 13 Jbeta primers, the PCR was carried out. The protocol was immunoSEQ multiplex PCR, while the TCRdb copy is restricted to in-frame clones and leaves out a portion. The sample contains 120,000 or so clones, 70% to 90% of which appear only once. Sequenced input: PBMCs. The receptor source for this set is a man in his forties or fifties in good health and CMV-seronegative.

This chain connects TRBV30 to TRBJ1-2; D ambiguous. CDR3 size: 12 residues. V lost 8 bases, J lost 9 bases, and 19 bases lay in between. Germline assignment: CDR1 GTSNPN and CDR2 SVGIG (reference sequence). The CDR3 reads CAGLPGGGSYTF. The CDR3 DNA follows: TGTGCCGGGTTACCGGGAGGCGGGAGCTACACCTTC.

The chain employs TRBV19 and TRBJ1-4; a weak D match, TRBD1 (5 bases). The CDR3 spans 14 residues. V shed 7 bases and J shed 7 bases, with 16 bases lying between them. In germline, CDR1 is LNHDA, CDR2 SQIVND (reference sequence). The CDR3: CASTDGGWGEKLFF. As DNA, the CDR3 is TGTGCCAGTACCGACGGGGGATGGGGTGAAAAACTGTTTTTT.

With regard to this clone: Sequence at one end of the junction differs from germline and may be a read error. The V and J genes are TRBV27 and TRBJ1-5; tentatively, D is TRBD1 (6 bases). Germline CDR1 is MNHEY and CDR2 is SMNVEV (reference sequence). This CDR3 spans 15 amino acids. The CDR3 sequence: CAGRPTGKGSQPQHF. The CDR3 nucleotides read TGTGCCGGCAGACCTACAGGGAAGGGGAGTCAGCCCCAGCATTTT.

The rearrangement uses TRBV5-1 and TRBJ1-1, with 9 bases lining up with TRBD1. V lost 0 bases and J lost 1; bases outside the gene matches: 7. The CDR3 consists of 17 residues. CDR1 SGHRS and CDR2 YFSETQ come from the germline V gene. The CDR3 nucleotides are TGCGCCAGCAGCTTGGGTTTGGGACAGGGCTGGAACACTGAAGCTTTCTTT. It codes for CASSLGLGQGWNTEAFF.

There are a few counts of this clone. This rearrangement joins TRBV6-4 to TRBJ2-1; weak D call: TRBD1 (6 bases). The germline V gene has CDR1 MRHNA and CDR2 SNTAGT. V gave up 4 bases and J gave up 5 bases, with 15 bases separating them. This CDR3 has 15 residues. CDR3 loop: CASSVSDSANNEQFF. CDR3 bases: TGTGCCAGCAGTGTTTCGGACAGCGCCAACAATGAGCAGTTCTTC.

This chain links TRBV28 with TRBJ1-2; no clear D gene. CDR1 and CDR2 (germline): MDHEN, SYDVKM. V gave up 10 bases and J gave up 8 bases, with 20 bases separating them. This CDR3 spans 13 amino acids. CDR3 bases: TGTGCCAACCGAGACCATGGGAGTGGAGGCTACACCTTC. It is translated as CANRDHGSGGYTF.

This chain connects TRBV6-5 to TRBJ2-7; the D gene is possibly TRBD1 (6 bases). The CDR3 is 13 residues long. Germline loops: CDR1 MNHEY, CDR2 SVGAGI. V was shortened by 6 bases and J by 2 bases, with 11 bases between the two germline ends. In DNA, the CDR3 is TGTGCCAGCAGGTCGGGACAAACCTACGAGCAGTACTTC. Encoded protein: CASRSGQTYEQYF.

About this clone itself: The sample contains more than one DNA sequence encoding this CDR3. The chain carries TRBV6-4 and TRBJ2-5; 10 bases align to TRBD1. The CDR3 is 13 residues long. In germline, CDR1 is MRHNA, CDR2 SNTAGT. V shed 6 bases and J 5 bases; nucleotides not matched to a gene: 3. The CDR3 loop reads CASSRDRGETQYF. The CDR3 DNA is TGTGCCAGCAGCCGGGACAGGGGTGAGACCCAGTACTTC.

The CDR3 sequence: CSVQRQLQNTEAFF. The CDR3 coding sequence is TGCAGCGTTCAAAGACAGTTGCAGAACACTGAAGCTTTCTTT. V usage is TRBV29-1 and J usage is TRBJ1-1; a weak D match, TRBD1 (5 bases). The V and J ends lost 5 bases and 1 base respectively, with 14 bases between them. CDR3 size: 14 residues. Germline CDR1 SQVTM, CDR2 ANQGSEA. The complete variable domain, with remaining parts taken from reference TRBV29-1 and TRBJ1-1, reads SAVISQKPSRDICQRGTSLTIQCQVDSQVTMMFWYRQQPGQSLTLIATANQGSEATYESGFVIDKFPISRPNLTFSTLTVSNMSPEDSSIYLCSVQRQLQNTEAFFGQGTRLTVV.

The CDR3 region is CASSFQAGGSTGELFF. In DNA, the CDR3 is TGCGCCAGCAGCTTCCAAGCGGGGGGGTCCACCGGGGAGCTGTTTTTT. V and J are TRBV5-1 and TRBJ2-2; TRBD2 matches at 10 bases. CDR3 size: 16 residues. With V trimmed by 2 bases and J by 4 bases, 5 bases remained unmatched. CDR1 and CDR2 from the germline V gene are SGHRS and YFSETQ.

The chain links TRBV9 to TRBJ2-7; D is undetermined. V was clipped by 0 bases and J by 1 base, with 8 bases between them. This CDR3 has 14 residues. Germline lookup yields CDR1 SGDLS and CDR2 YYNGEE. The CDR3 sequence is CASSVGGPSYEQYF. The CDR3 nucleotides read TGTGCCAGCAGCGTAGGTGGCCCGTCCTACGAGCAGTACTTC.

The chain is built from TRBV7-2 and TRBJ1-2; D is unresolved. Trimming removed 2 bases at V and 8 bases at J, with 15 bases between. CDR3 length: 14 amino acids. The germline gives CDR1 SGHTA, CDR2 FQGNSA. In DNA, the CDR3 is TGTGCCAGCAGCTTATATGGAGGGTTCCAAGGCTACACCTTC. This sequence encodes CASSLYGGFQGYTF.

The genes are TRBV9 and TRBJ2-3, with no clear D. The CDR3 runs to 13 residues. The V gene lost 0 bases and the J gene lost 7 bases, with 9 bases spanning the gap. Germline V gene data show CDR1 as SGDLS and CDR2 as YYNGEE. In DNA form, the CDR3 reads TGTGCCAGCAGCGTAGCAGCGAGTCATACGCAGTATTTT. Protein: CASSVAASHTQYF. Full variable domain (outside the CDR3, taken from reference TRBV9 and TRBJ2-3): DSGVTQTPKHLITATGQRVTLRCSPRSGDLSVYWYQQSLDQGLQFLIQYYNGEERAKGNILERFSAQQFPDLHSELNLSSLELGDSALYFCASSVAASHTQYFGPGTRLTVL.

The chain is built from TRBV6-1 and TRBJ1-1; no firm D call. The CDR3 totals 13 residues. Trimming pared 7 bases from V and 1 base from J, leaving 10 bases between. The germline V gene encodes CDR1 MNHNS and CDR2 SASEGT. This CDR3 is CASTNLRNTEAFF. The DNA of the CDR3 is TGTGCCAGCACTAATCTCCGGAACACTGAAGCTTTCTTT.

The genes are TRBV7-9 and TRBJ2-7; a weak D match, TRBD2 (5 bases). The ends were cut back, 6 bases at V and 0 bases at J, with 15 bases in the middle. The CDR3 has 15 amino acids. The germline gives CDR1 SEHNR, CDR2 FQNEAQ (reference sequence). The CDR3: CASRKTSGNSYEQYF. The CDR3 DNA follows: TGTGCCAGCAGAAAAACCTCCGGGAACTCCTACGAGCAGTACTTC.

This chain joins TRBV6-5 and TRBJ2-7; 10 positions match TRBD2. Germline values: CDR1 MNHEY, CDR2 SVGAGI. Germline trimming cut 6 bases from V and 0 bases from J; bases unmatched to any gene: 2. The length of the CDR3 is 14 residues. CDR3 sequence reads: CASSLAGGSYEQYF. CDR3 in DNA: TGTGCCAGCAGCTTAGCGGGGGGCTCCTACGAGCAGTACTTC.

The chain recombines TRBV27 with TRBJ2-4; the D gene is possibly TRBD2 (7 bases). The V end was cut by 6 bases, the J end by 12 bases, with 21 bases between. The germline gives CDR1 MNHEY, CDR2 SMNVEV (reference sequence). The CDR3 consists of 14 residues. CDR3 nucleotides: TGTGCCAGCAGCCTCACTCAGGGCGGGGGCAGTCAGTACTTC. Its protein is CASSLTQGGGSQYF.

This CDR3 reads CASSFSWEGKLFF. CDR3 bases: TGTGCCAGCAGCTTTAGCTGGGAGGGAAAACTGTTTTTT. The chain has TRBV7-9 and TRBJ1-4; D is undetermined. CDR1 SEHNR and CDR2 FQNEAQ come from the germline V gene (reference sequence). There are 13 residues in the CDR3. Trimming removed 3 bases from V and 10 bases from J, with 12 bases in between.

This clone was observed a few times. The chain combines TRBV19 with TRBJ1-1; the D is unclear. The germline V gene encodes CDR1 LNHDA and CDR2 SQIVND (reference sequence). This CDR3 region has 17 residues. V lost 6 bases to trimming and J lost 4 bases, with 24 bases between them. The CDR3 sequence: CASSLPAVVGSSTEAFF. As DNA, the CDR3 is TGTGCCAGTAGCCTCCCAGCGGTTGTGGGGTCGTCCACTGAAGCTTTCTTT.

Details on this clone: Other DNA sequences in this specimen translate into the identical CDR3. The rearrangement joins TRBV20-1 to TRBJ1-1; D gene ambiguous. CDR3 length: 11 amino acids. The germline V gene encodes CDR1 DFQATT and CDR2 SNEGSKA (reference sequence). Trimming shortened V by 3 bases and J by 0 bases, and 2 bases separated the two germline ends. DNA of the CDR3: TGCAGTGCTAGCTTGAACACTGAAGCTTTCTTT. It yields the protein CSASLNTEAFF.

The chain has TRBV6-4 and TRBJ1-3; D is perhaps TRBD1 (6 bases). The CDR3 has 15 amino acids. V lost 4 bases and J 2 bases, leaving 12 bases between the germline ends. Germline V gene lookup returns CDR1 MRHNA and CDR2 SNTAGT. In DNA, the CDR3 is TGTGCCAGCAGTGCCACAGGGAACCCTGGAAACACCATATATTTT. It encodes CASSATGNPGNTIYF.

This clone appeared a few times. The gene calls are TRBV10-3 and TRBJ1-2, with D possibly matching TRBD1 (5 bases). CDR1 and CDR2 (germline): ENHRY, SYGVKD. The CDR3 extends over 15 amino acids. The germline V and J ends were trimmed by 3 bases and 7 bases, with 18 bases remaining between them. CDR3 coding DNA: TGTGCCATCAGTGATGTTAGGGGCACTGGAAGTGGCTACACCTTC. This gives the protein CAISDVRGTGSGYTF.

This clone was seen a few times. CDR3 sequence: CASSPEGENYGYTF. CDR3 DNA: TGTGCCAGCTCACCAGAGGGAGAGAACTATGGCTACACCTTC. The V gene is TRBV18, the J gene TRBJ1-2; D remains ambiguous. Germline V CDR1 and CDR2: KGHSH, LQKENI. The CDR3 is 14 residues long. Trimming took 2 bases from V and 2 from J, leaving 9 bases between them.

This clone was seen only once. The V and J genes are TRBV9 and TRBJ1-3, with unresolved D. The CDR3 length is 14 residues. The germline V gene encodes CDR1 SGDLS and CDR2 YYNGEE. With 2 bases removed from V and 0 bases from J, the gap between germline ends came to 6 bases. The CDR3 DNA sequence: TGTGCCAGCAGCGTCTCAGGCTCTGGAAACACCATATATTTT. As protein: CASSVSGSGNTIYF.

This chain uses TRBV4-1 with TRBJ2-7; the match to TRBD2 covers 7 bases. Germline loops: CDR1 MGHRA, CDR2 YSYEKL. There are 15 residues in the CDR3. V trimming: 1 base; J trimming: 3 bases; junction bases outside the gene matches: 6. The CDR3 is CASSQATGEGYEQYF. The CDR3 DNA is TGCGCCAGCAGCCAAGCTACGGGGGAGGGCTACGAGCAGTACTTC.

The J gene is TRBJ1-2, the V gene TRBV5-1, with D possibly matching TRBD1 (5 bases). CDR1 and CDR2 (germline): SGHRS, YFSETQ. V was trimmed by 0 bases and J by 4 bases, leaving 16 bases between them. The CDR3 contains 16 residues. In DNA form, the CDR3 reads TGCGCCAGCAGCTTGGCCGGCTCAGGGCGACGCTATGGCTACACCTTC. Translation gives CASSLAGSGRRYGYTF.

This clone has just a few counts. This chain links TRBV5-1 with TRBJ1-2; a possible D gene is TRBD1 (5 bases). Trimming took off 2 bases at V and 8 bases at J, with 19 bases between the two ends. The CDR3 consists of 15 residues. Germline loops: CDR1 SGHRS, CDR2 YFSETQ. The CDR3 DNA reads TGCGCCAGCAGCTTACAGGCAGGAGGGGCTAACGGCTACACCTTC. Translating gives CASSLQAGGANGYTF.

V is TRBV14 and J is TRBJ1-4, with 9 bases lining up with TRBD1. Looked up from germline, CDR1 is SGHDN and CDR2 is FVKESK. The V and J ends lost 2 bases and 5 bases, in that order; junction bases with no gene match: 3. This CDR3 has 15 residues. The CDR3 coding sequence is TGTGCCAGCAGCCAACCGGGACAGGGAAATGAAAAACTGTTTTTT. Translating gives CASSQPGQGNEKLFF.

V gene TRBV4-3 combines with J gene TRBJ2-7, with 10 bases fitting TRBD2. The germline V gene has CDR1 LGHNA and CDR2 YSLEER. The CDR3 length is 17 residues. Germline trimming cut 0 bases from V and 5 bases from J; bases unmatched to any gene: 10. CDR3 in DNA: TGCGCCAGCAGCCAAGATCAATGGACTAGCGGAGGTGACGAGCAGTACTTC. It specifies CASSQDQWTSGGDEQYF.

The chain has TRBV19 and TRBJ1-3; a possible D gene is TRBD1 (6 bases). The V and J ends lost 3 bases and 0 bases respectively, with 12 bases between them. Germline assignment: CDR1 LNHDA and CDR2 SQIVND (reference sequence). The CDR3 totals 16 residues. The CDR3 loop is CASSMNRATSGNTIYF. DNA for the CDR3: TGTGCCAGTAGTATGAACAGGGCCACCTCTGGAAACACCATATATTTT. The entire variable domain, with the rest obtained from reference TRBV19 and TRBJ1-3, is as follows: DGGITQSPKYLFRKEGQNVTLSCEQNLNHDAMYWYRQDPGQGLRLIYYSQIVNDFQKGDIAEGYSVSREKKESFPLTVTSAQKNPTAFYLCASSMNRATSGNTIYFGEGSWLTVV.

The V gene is TRBV5-1, the J gene TRBJ1-1, with 8 bases that match TRBD1. Trimming at V came to 6 bases and at J to 5 bases, leaving 9 bases not matched to a gene. Germline loops: CDR1 SGHRS, CDR2 YFSETQ. The CDR3 has 14 residues. As DNA, the CDR3 is TGCGCCAGCACCAAGACAGGGGAGAGAACTGAAGCTTTCTTT. It encodes CASTKTGERTEAFF.